This T cell receptor beta chain was identified in a study of T-cell reconstitution after alpha-beta-depleted transplantation in children. This CDR3 contains 15 residues. Germline CDR1 is KGHSH and CDR2 is LQKENI. Deletions cut 6 bases from V and 2 bases from J, with 17 bases between. It was with unique molecular identifiers that the TCRbeta library was prepared. In TCRdb, the PCR reads were re-called with MiXCR into one record per CDR3 protein. The sample holds 800,000 to 1,000,000 distinct CDR3 sequences; roughly 29% are singletons and the top ten take approximately 30%. Overall study findings and caveats: Approximately two months post-transplant, alpha-beta T cells reportedly originated from several hundred expanded graft clones.

This clonotype was seen more than once but under ten times. Its antigen is not identified. The source was PBMCs, mostly from graft donor cells, collected 360 days after TCRalphabeta/CD19-depleted stem cell transplant. The receptor was isolated from a boy under two years old who had a stem cell transplant for SCID, so the T cells may come from the graft donor. The rearrangement joins TRBV18 to TRBJ2-7, with D perhaps matching TRBD2 (6 bases). The CDR3 region is CASSTNGGLPYEQYF. The CDR3 bases are TGTGCCAGCTCCACCAACGGGGGACTCCCCTACGAGCAGTACTTC.